The clone carrying this T cell receptor (beta chain) was seen many times. The antigen is not known. V was trimmed by 3 bases and J by 6 bases, leaving 17 bases between them. The germline CDR1 and CDR2 sequences are MNHEY and SVGAGI. CDR3 length: 15 amino acids. The data were obtained in a study of metastatic and nonmetastatic thyroid tumors. About the study: Across peripheral blood and tumor or nodule tissue samples taken from malignant and benign thyroid patients, the repertoires were compared with one another.

Original analysis: To classify distant metastasis in papillary thyroid cancer, a model was built from CDR3 differences across clinicopathological groups. With MiXCR, TCRdb called clones anew from the PCR reads. For this entry, the V and J calls and clone size follow TCRdb and not the study's own pipeline. Here the sample spans about 90,000 clones, 7.5% to 9% being singletons. Overall study findings and caveats: Reports indicated that malignant thyroid tumors showed significantly higher TCR beta diversity than benign nodules did, in blood and tumor.

Thyroid surgery was performed in patients who had received no treatment beforehand. The TCR comes from a female donor with papillary thyroid cancer or a benign thyroid nodule (not recorded which). Some clones in this sample may be carry-over from other donors' samples. Sequenced material: blood. V is TRBV6-5 and J is TRBJ2-5; D might be TRBD2 (6 bases). This CDR3 reads CASSYRPGEGKTQYF. DNA for the CDR3: TGTGCCAGCAGTTATCGCCCGGGAGAGGGAAAGACCCAGTACTTC.